These 17 T cell receptor beta chains were sequenced from one sample in a study of blood T cell repertoires in COVID-19. TCRdb's table, derived via immunoSEQ multiplex PCR, lists solely in-frame clones and lacks some. Among about 170,000 clones listed, about 91% were seen once. Sample: PBMCs or T cells enriched from blood (not recorded which). These receptors were obtained from a woman between 18 and 29 years old who had recovered from COVID-19.

This sequence joins TRBV27 and TRBJ2-1; possible D gene TRBD2, 7 bases. Trimming removed 6 bases at V and 12 bases at J, with 12 bases between. The CDR3 runs 11 residues. Per the germline V gene, CDR1 is MNHEY and CDR2 is SMNVEV (reference sequence). In nucleotides, the CDR3 is TGTGCCAGCAGGGGGGGGGCGGGGCAGTTCTTC. Translation gives CASRGGAGQFF.

V is TRBV5-1 and J is TRBJ2-3; 9 bases are a match to TRBD2. The CDR3 spans 15 residues. V dropped 2 bases and J dropped 0; count of bases not matched to a gene: 1. Germline lookup yields CDR1 SGHRS and CDR2 YFSETQ. The DNA of the CDR3 is TGCGCCAGCAGCTTTAGCGGGAGAAGCACAGATACGCAGTATTTT. Its translation: CASSFSGRSTDTQYF.

V usage is TRBV11-2 and J usage is TRBJ1-3; no clear D gene. Trimming removed 0 bases from V and 0 bases from J, with 6 bases in between. The CDR3 is 15 amino acids. From germline, CDR1 is SGHAT and CDR2 FQNNGV. In DNA, the CDR3 is TGTGCCAGCAGCTTAGACGTGAGCTCTGGAAACACCATATATTTT. This sequence encodes CASSLDVSSGNTIYF.

V is TRBV9 and J is TRBJ2-1; possible D gene TRBD2, 5 bases. Looked up from germline, CDR1 is SGDLS and CDR2 is YYNGEE. There are 14 residues in the CDR3. The germline V and J ends were trimmed by 0 bases and 8 bases, with 12 bases remaining between them. The CDR3 DNA sequence: TGTGCCAGCAGCGTAGGGCTAGCTGGGTATGAGCAGTTCTTC. Encoded protein: CASSVGLAGYEQFF.

The chain uses TRBV5-6 and TRBJ1-6, with 7 bases that match TRBD1. The CDR3 loop spans 15 amino acids. The germline V gene has CDR1 SGHDT and CDR2 YYEEEE. Trimming cost V 3 bases and J 6 bases; bases outside gene matches: 6. CDR3 protein: CASSSPGQINSPLHF. The CDR3, as DNA: TGTGCCAGCAGCTCCCCGGGACAGATTAATTCACCCCTCCACTTT.

A remark on this clone: The sample contains more than one DNA sequence encoding this CDR3. The CDR3 is CASSPRQGTYEQYF. The DNA of the CDR3 is TGTGCCAGCAGTCCCCGACAGGGAACCTACGAGCAGTACTTC. The chain is built from TRBV6-5 and TRBJ2-7, with 7 nucleotides matching TRBD1. The V and J ends lost 5 bases and 2 bases, in that order; junction bases with no gene match: 6. The CDR3 extends over 14 amino acids. The germline CDR1 and CDR2 sequences are MNHEY and SVGAGI.

This clone was picked up one time. This chain uses TRBV4-1 with TRBJ2-3; perhaps TRBD2 as D (6 bases). The CDR3 loop spans 17 amino acids. V was clipped by 1 base and J by 1 base, with 15 bases between them. Germline V gene data show CDR1 as MGHRA and CDR2 as YSYEKL. The DNA for the CDR3 is TGCGCCAGCAGCCAAGGGACTATGTTCCCTCGCACAGATACGCAGTATTTT. Protein: CASSQGTMFPRTDTQYF.

The rearrangement joins TRBV28 to TRBJ1-2, with TRBD1 as a possible D gene (5 bases). V lost 4 bases and J lost 0, with 12 bases in between. The germline CDR1 and CDR2 sequences are MDHEN and SYDVKM. The CDR3 totals 15 residues. CDR3 in DNA: TGTGCCAGCAGTTGGGGGGACCCTACTAACTATGGCTACACCTTC. Amino acid sequence: CASSWGDPTNYGYTF.

The genes are TRBV19 and TRBJ1-5; D uncertain. This CDR3 spans 12 amino acids. Trimming left V 3 bases short and J 4 bases short, with 4 bases between. Germline V gives CDR1 LNHDA, CDR2 SQIVND (reference sequence). The CDR3 reads CASSISNQPQHF. The CDR3 nucleotides read TGTGCCAGTAGTATTTCGAATCAGCCCCAGCATTTT.

The table lists this clone with a count of one. V gene TRBV19 combines with J gene TRBJ2-2; D is unresolved. The CDR3 has 13 residues. Germline CDR1 LNHDA, CDR2 SQIVND (reference sequence). Deletions cut 3 bases from V and 2 bases from J, with 4 bases between. The CDR3 loop is CASSILNTGELFF. For the CDR3, the DNA is TGTGCCAGTAGTATCCTTAACACCGGGGAGCTGTTTTTT.

This clone occurred a few times. This chain uses TRBV7-9 with TRBJ2-1; D is possibly TRBD1 (5 bases). CDR1 and CDR2 from the germline V gene are SEHNR and FQNEAQ (reference sequence). V was pared by 3 bases and J by 5 bases, with 5 bases between. CDR3 size: 12 residues. The CDR3 DNA is TGTGCCAGCAGCTTCAGGGACAATGAGCAGTTCTTC. It encodes CASSFRDNEQFF. The complete variable domain, with remaining parts taken from reference TRBV7-9 and TRBJ2-1, reads DTGVSQNPRHKITKRGQNVTFRCDPISEHNRLYWYRQTLGQGPEFLTYFQNEAQLEKSRLLSDRFSAERPKGSFSTLEIQRTEQGDSAMYLCASSFRDNEQFFGPGTRLTVL.

This clone was counted once. The J gene is TRBJ2-3, the V gene TRBV11-2; D unclear. This CDR3 comprises 17 residues. Per germline, CDR1 SGHAT and CDR2 FQNNGV. V was cut by 2 bases and J by 0 bases, with 15 bases left in between. In DNA, the CDR3 is TGTGCCAGCAGCTTATTAGCCCAGCTTTCTAGCACAGATACGCAGTATTTT. Its translation is CASSLLAQLSSTDTQYF. Using reference TRBV11-2 and TRBJ2-3 for the parts outside the CDR3, the full variable domain is EAGVAQSPRYKIIEKRQSVAFWCNPISGHATLYWYQQILGQGPKLLIQFQNNGVVDDSQLPKDRFSAERLKGVDSTLKIQPAKLEDSAVYLCASSLLAQLSSTDTQYFGPGTRLTVL.

J is TRBJ2-1 and V is TRBV25-1; 11 bases match TRBD2. The germline CDR1 and CDR2 sequences are MGHDK and SYGVNS. The junction had 7 bases not matched to a gene; V was cut back by 2 bases and J by 10 bases. The CDR3 sequence is 15 residues long. For the CDR3, the DNA is TGTGCCAGCAGTGAACTAGCGGGAGGTACCAAAGAGCAGTTCTTC. This encodes CASSELAGGTKEQFF.

This clone was seen a single time. The chain employs TRBV27 and TRBJ2-3, with D possibly being TRBD1 (5 bases). The ends were cut back, 4 bases at V and 4 bases at J, with 9 bases in the middle. Germline V lookup: CDR1 MNHEY, CDR2 SMNVEV (reference sequence). This CDR3 contains 13 residues. The CDR3 nucleotides read TGTGCCAGCAGTTCAGCAGGGTCAGATACGCAGTATTTT. Protein product: CASSSAGSDTQYF.

The rearrangement joins TRBV7-2 to TRBJ1-6, with 9 bases that match TRBD1. Unmatched junction bases numbered 6, after V lost 2 bases and J lost 7 bases. The germline gives CDR1 SGHTA, CDR2 FQGNSA. The CDR3 contains 16 residues. The CDR3 sequence is CASSLTGTGNNSPLHF. In DNA form, the CDR3 reads TGTGCCAGCAGCTTAACCGGGACAGGGAACAATTCACCCCTCCACTTT.

The gene calls are TRBV18 and TRBJ2-7, with a possible D match to TRBD1 (5 bases). The ends were cut back, 2 bases at V and 1 base at J, with 15 bases in the middle. The germline V gene encodes CDR1 KGHSH and CDR2 LQKENI. The CDR3 runs to 16 residues. The CDR3 bases are TGTGCCAGCTCACCAGAGGCTTACAGGTCGTCCTACGAGCAGTACTTC. Its protein is CASSPEAYRSSYEQYF.

V usage is TRBV5-4 and J usage is TRBJ2-3; 15 bases align to TRBD2. Germline CDR1 is SGHNT and CDR2 is YYREEE (reference sequence). The CDR3 consists of 16 residues. The V segment lost 3 bases and the J segment 6 bases; nucleotides outside the gene matches: 5. The CDR3 DNA reads as TGTGCCAGCAGCTCAAGGACTAGCGGGAGGGCTGATACGCAGTATTTT. This translates into CASSSRTSGRADTQYF.